Included here is one TCR beta chain sequence, with context. CDR1 SGHRS and CDR2 YFSETQ come from the germline V gene. The length of the CDR3 is 14 residues. The ends were cut back, 4 bases at V and 1 base at J, with 8 bases in the middle. The source of the sample is a study of blood T cell repertoires in COVID-19. As for the study in general: The United States, Italy and Spain provided the acute and convalescent COVID-19 samples.

Individuals drawn from around 25 US areas were roughly 18 to 95 years old. Donors in Cohort 3 who had recovered were those with two negative PCRs, healthcare professional clearance, or resolution of their symptoms. Original handling: Amplification of reference gene primers was used by the study to estimate nucleated cell counts. Sequencing used immunoSEQ multiplex PCR; TCRdb keeps in-frame clones, though not all of them. V and J calls and clone size follow that table, whereas D and trimming were derived from the DNA. Of roughly 330,000 clones in the sample, 80% to 90% were seen once. Sequencing used PBMCs or T cells enriched from blood (not recorded which). This chain joins TRBV5-1 and TRBJ2-2; D is unclear. The sequence was collected from a woman younger than 35 who had recovered from COVID-19. CDR3 residues: CASSQDWNTGELFF. CDR3 bases: TGCGCCAGCAGCCAAGACTGGAACACCGGGGAGCTGTTTTTT.